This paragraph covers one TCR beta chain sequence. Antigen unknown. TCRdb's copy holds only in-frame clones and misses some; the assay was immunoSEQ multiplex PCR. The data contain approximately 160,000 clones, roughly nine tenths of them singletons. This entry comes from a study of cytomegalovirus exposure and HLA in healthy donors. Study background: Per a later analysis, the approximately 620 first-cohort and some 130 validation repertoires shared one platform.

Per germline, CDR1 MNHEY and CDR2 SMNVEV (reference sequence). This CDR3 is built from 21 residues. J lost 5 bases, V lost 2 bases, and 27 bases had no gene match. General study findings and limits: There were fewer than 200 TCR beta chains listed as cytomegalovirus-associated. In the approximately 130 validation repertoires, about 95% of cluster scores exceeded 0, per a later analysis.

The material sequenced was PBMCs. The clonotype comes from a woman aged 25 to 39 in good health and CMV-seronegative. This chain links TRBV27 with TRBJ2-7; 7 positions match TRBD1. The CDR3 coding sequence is TGTGCCAGCAGTTTACGCCCCTCACTTGGGACAGAACTTTGGAGTATGCACGAGCAGTACTTC. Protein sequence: CASSLRPSLGTELWSMHEQYF.